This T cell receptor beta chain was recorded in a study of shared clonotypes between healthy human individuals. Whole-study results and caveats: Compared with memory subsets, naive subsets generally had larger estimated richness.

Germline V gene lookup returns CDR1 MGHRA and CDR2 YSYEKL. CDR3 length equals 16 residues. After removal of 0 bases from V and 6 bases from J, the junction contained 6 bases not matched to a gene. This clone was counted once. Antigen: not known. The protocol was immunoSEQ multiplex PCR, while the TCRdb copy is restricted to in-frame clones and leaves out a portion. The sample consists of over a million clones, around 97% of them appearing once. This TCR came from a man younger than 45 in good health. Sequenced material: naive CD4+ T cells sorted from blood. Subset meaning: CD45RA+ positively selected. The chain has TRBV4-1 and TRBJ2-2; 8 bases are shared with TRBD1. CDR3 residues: CASSQEGRTGSGELFF. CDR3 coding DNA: TGCGCCAGCAGCCAAGAAGGCCGGACAGGGTCCGGGGAGCTGTTTTTT.